The 3 T cell receptor beta chains below come from one sample, sequenced in a study of T cell responses to AZD1222 COVID-19 vaccine. The assay was immunoSEQ multiplex PCR, and TCRdb's table has in-frame clones only and misses some. The table includes 150,000 to 200,000 clones, 93% detected once. The sequences come from peripheral blood, collected on day 0 of AZD1222 vaccination. The receptors were sampled from an adult in good health.

This chain connects TRBV3-1 (or the pseudogene TRBV3-2) to TRBJ1-3; perhaps TRBD1 as D (6 bases). Germline values: CDR1 LGHDT, CDR2 YNNKEL (reference sequence). Trimming removed 4 bases at V and 0 bases at J, with 13 bases between. CDR3 size: 16 residues. CDR3 coding DNA: TGTGCCAGCAGCCCCCCCGGGGGCAACTCTGGAAACACCATATATTTT. Translated, it gives CASSPPGGNSGNTIYF.

The chain couples TRBV7-9 to TRBJ2-1; tentatively, D is TRBD1 (6 bases). CDR3 length equals 13 residues. V dropped 3 bases and J dropped 6 bases, with 9 bases sitting between them. Germline CDR1 is SEHNR and CDR2 is FQNEAQ (reference sequence). Written as DNA, the CDR3 is TGTGCCAGCAGCTTGGGGACAACCAATGAGCAGTTCTTC. This encodes CASSLGTTNEQFF. Together with reference TRBV7-9 and TRBJ2-1, the CDR3 gives the full variable domain: DTGVSQNPRHKITKRGQNVTFRCDPISEHNRLYWYRQTLGQGPEFLTYFQNEAQLEKSRLLSDRFSAERPKGSFSTLEIQRTEQGDSAMYLCASSLGTTNEQFFGPGTRLTVL.

The genes are TRBV27 and TRBJ2-3; 9 bases are shared with TRBD2. In germline, CDR1 is MNHEY, CDR2 SMNVEV (reference sequence). CDR3 length equals 16 residues. The V and J ends lost 5 bases and 4 bases, in that order; junction bases with no gene match: 10. The CDR3 sequence is CASSPPSGGWADTQYF. CDR3 sequence (DNA): TGTGCCAGCAGTCCCCCCAGCGGGGGGTGGGCAGATACGCAGTATTTT.